Described below is a single TCR beta chain sequence and its context. This sample is part of a study of blood T cell repertoires in COVID-19. At the level of the study: The United States, Italy and Spain supplied acute and convalescent COVID-19 samples. PBMCs, B-cell-depleted T cells, or T cells were the source of the cDNA or gDNA that made up the material.

The CDR3 runs 12 residues. Germline V CDR1 and CDR2: SGHTS, YDEGEE. V lost 10 bases, J lost 3 bases, and 13 bases lay in between. Clones were read by immunoSEQ multiplex PCR, and TCRdb kept only the in-frame ones, dropping some. The repertoire holds about 80,000 clones, with about four fifths as singletons. Sequenced material: peripheral blood. The chain joins TRBV5-8 to TRBJ1-2; D is uncertain. The clonotype originates from a human donor in a cohort sampled during active COVID-19. The CDR3 region has the DNA TGTGCCGGGCCCCGGGGATACTATGGCTACACCTTC. This translates into CAGPRGYYGYTF.